One and the same sample provided the 20 T cell receptor beta chains below, sequenced in a study of blood T cells in healthy people across ages. Combining a sample-barcoded 5' primer with a J-beta primer mix, a second PCR ran for about 6 to 11 cycles. TCRdb itself ran the 5' RACE reads through MiXCR, one entry per CDR3 protein. The sample shows about 760,000 distinct CDR3 sequences, more than 50% of them seen only once. Sequencing used blood. These receptor sequences come from a man aged 40-55 years in good health.

The chain couples TRBV15 to TRBJ2-7, with TRBD1 identical over 11 bases. In germline, CDR1 is LNHNV, CDR2 YYDKDF (reference sequence). V was clipped by 3 bases and J by 3 bases; unmatched bases: 1. The CDR3 loop spans 14 amino acids. CDR3: CATSRDRGRYEQYF. Written as DNA, the CDR3 is TGTGCCACCAGCAGGGACAGGGGGCGCTACGAGCAGTACTTC.

The V gene is TRBV28, the J gene TRBJ1-4; D is unresolved. The germline CDR1 and CDR2 sequences are MDHEN and SYDVKM. The CDR3 is made up of 15 amino acids. V lost 4 bases and J lost 8, with 17 bases in between. The CDR3 nucleotides are TGTGCCAGCAGTTCCCCCCTCGGCGGGAAAGAAAAACTGTTTTTT. This sequence encodes CASSSPLGGKEKLFF.

The chain has TRBV10-3 and TRBJ2-2; unclear D gene. The V end lost 3 bases, the J end lost 6 bases, and 8 bases lay between the germline ends. The CDR3 runs to 13 residues. Germline V gives CDR1 ENHRY, CDR2 SYGVKD. The CDR3 loop is CAISELDAGELFF. CDR3 DNA sequence: TGTGCCATCAGTGAATTGGACGCCGGGGAGCTGTTTTTT.

The chain recombines TRBV7-2 with TRBJ2-4; a weak D match, TRBD1 (6 bases). The germline gives CDR1 SGHTA, CDR2 FQGNSA. Trimming pared 5 bases from V and 1 base from J, leaving 9 bases between. The CDR3 extends over 14 amino acids. DNA for the CDR3: TGTGCCAGCAGCAACCAGGGGGCCAAAAACATTCAGTACTTC. Its protein is CASSNQGAKNIQYF.

V and J are TRBV28 and TRBJ2-5, with 8 nucleotides matching TRBD1. The J call may be mistaken, given a closer DNA end match to TRBJ2-7. Per the germline V gene, CDR1 is MDHEN and CDR2 is SYDVKM. The CDR3 is made up of 15 amino acids. CDR3 nucleotide sequence: TGTGCCAGCAGTGTAAACCAGGGGGCAGTCTACGAGCAGTACTTC. This gives the protein CASSVNQGAVYEQYF.

The V and J genes are TRBV7-2 and TRBJ2-4; possibly TRBD2 for D (6 bases). Matching the DNA end better, TRBJ2-7 makes the J call doubtful. CDR3 length: 14 amino acids. Germline V gene lookup returns CDR1 SGHTA and CDR2 FQGNSA. The CDR3 protein is CASSFVRRGYEQYF. CDR3 coding DNA: TGTGCCAGCAGCTTTGTACGGCGGGGCTACGAGCAGTACTTC.

This clonotype was observed a single time. This chain links TRBV10-3 with TRBJ1-1; TRBD1 agrees at 7 bases. Germline CDR1 reads ENHRY; CDR2 reads SYGVKD. This CDR3 contains 16 residues. Losses at the gene ends were 2 bases for V and 5 bases for J; bases not matched to a gene: 11. CDR3 nucleotides: TGTGCCATCAGTGAGAGGCAGGGGGAGTTTGGAACTGAAGCTTTCTTT. This sequence encodes CAISERQGEFGTEAFF.

This clonotype has a handful of counts. This rearrangement joins TRBV25-1 to TRBJ1-2; weak D call: TRBD1 (5 bases). This CDR3 is built from 15 residues. V lost 6 bases, J lost 0 bases, and 14 bases lay in between. CDR1 and CDR2 (germline): MGHDK, SYGVNS. The chain's CDR3 is CASRPGPTANYGYTF. CDR3 in DNA: TGTGCCAGCAGACCGGGGCCCACAGCTAACTATGGCTACACCTTC.

This chain joins TRBV12-3 or TRBV12-4 and TRBJ2-5, with D possibly being TRBD1 or TRBD2 (5 bases each). V was shortened by 5 bases and J by 5 bases, with 6 bases between the two germline ends. This CDR3 is 11 amino acids long. CDR3: CASSRDETQYF. The CDR3 DNA reads TGTGCCAGCAGTCGGGACGAGACCCAGTACTTC.

The rearrangement joins TRBV6-6 to TRBJ2-7; 8 bases line up with TRBD1. The germline gives CDR1 MNHNY, CDR2 SVGAGI (reference sequence). With 9 bases clipped from V and 6 bases from J, the junction kept 7 bases outside the gene matches. The CDR3 spans 12 residues. The CDR3 DNA sequence: TGTGCCAGTAGGGACAGGTTGACCGAGCAGTACTTC. Translated: CASRDRLTEQYF.

As concerns this clonotype: An end of the junction differs from the germline gene, which may be a read error. This chain joins TRBV7-2 and TRBJ2-7, with 9 positions matching TRBD1. Germline V gene lookup returns CDR1 SGHTA and CDR2 FQGNSA. The CDR3 extends over 15 amino acids. The CDR3 region has the DNA TGTGCCAGCAGCTTAAGTACAGGGGGCTTCTACGAGCAGTATTTC. It is translated as CASSLSTGGFYEQYF.

This clonotype was observed once. J is TRBJ2-6 and V is TRBV7-3; D might be TRBD2 (6 bases). V lost 2 bases and J lost 0, with 14 bases in between. The CDR3 covers 18 residues. The germline V gene has CDR1 SGHTA and CDR2 FQGTGA. Here the CDR3 reads CASSLWAGTPSGANVLTF. DNA for the CDR3: TGTGCCAGCAGCTTATGGGCGGGAACCCCCTCTGGGGCCAACGTCCTGACTTTC.

The J gene is TRBJ1-4, the V gene TRBV7-6, with D possibly matching TRBD1 (6 bases). The CDR3 sequence is 14 residues long. Germline V gives CDR1 SGHVS, CDR2 FNYEAQ. The germline V and J ends were trimmed by 5 bases and 8 bases, with 15 bases remaining between them. The CDR3 spells CASSAGQRGEKLFF. As DNA, the CDR3 is TGTGCCAGCAGCGCCGGACAGAGGGGGGAAAAACTGTTTTTT.

This clonotype was detected only a few times. The J gene is TRBJ2-6, the V gene TRBV28, with a tentative D call TRBD1 (5 bases). V was trimmed by 8 bases and J by 3 bases, leaving 11 bases between them. This CDR3 spans 14 amino acids. Germline V gene data show CDR1 as MDHEN and CDR2 as SYDVKM. CDR3: CASLQGNGANVLTF. The DNA for the CDR3 is TGTGCCAGCTTGCAGGGTAATGGGGCCAACGTCCTGACTTTC.

The V call is TRBV5-6, the J call TRBJ1-5; the match to TRBD1 covers 8 bases. The CDR3 contains 17 residues. J lost 0 bases, V lost 2 bases, and 7 bases had no gene match. Germline V gene sequence: CDR1 SGHDT, CDR2 YYEEEE. CDR3 residues: CASSFTTGGGSNQPQHF. CDR3 sequence (DNA): TGTGCCAGCAGCTTTACCACAGGGGGGGGTAGCAATCAGCCCCAGCATTTT. Full variable domain (missing parts from reference TRBV5-6 and TRBJ1-5): DAGVTQSPTHLIKTRGQQVTLRCSPKSGHDTVSWYQQALGQGPQFIFQYYEEEERQRGNFPDRFSGHQFPNYSSELNVNALLLGDSALYLCASSFTTGGGSNQPQHFGDGTRLSIL.

The V call is TRBV6-5, the J call TRBJ2-1; tentatively, D is TRBD2 (6 bases). The ends were cut back, 1 base at V and 9 bases at J, with 10 bases in the middle. This CDR3 has 13 amino acids. Germline V lookup: CDR1 MNHEY, CDR2 SVGAGI. CDR3 protein: CASSYWGDLEQFF. The CDR3 coding sequence is TGTGCCAGCAGTTACTGGGGGGACCTTGAGCAGTTCTTC.

The rearrangement joins TRBV2 to TRBJ2-5; D is possibly TRBD1 (6 bases). The CDR3 length is 16 residues. The germline gives CDR1 SNHLY, CDR2 FYNNEI. V shed 8 bases and J shed 11 bases, with 30 bases lying between them. CDR3 coding DNA: TGTGCCAGCCGGCACGTGGGGGCAGGGGCGAGCAATGAGCAGTACTTC. Translating gives CASRHVGAGASNEQYF.

This clonotype was found many times. The chain joins TRBV15 to TRBJ2-5, with TRBD2 as a possible D gene (5 bases). The CDR3 is 14 residues long. The V end lost 5 bases, the J end lost 3 bases, and 13 bases lay between the germline ends. The germline CDR1 and CDR2 sequences are LNHNV and YYDKDF (reference sequence). Written as DNA, the CDR3 is TGTGCCACCAGCGTAGGTGACGGGGAAGAGACCCAGTACTTC. Protein product: CATSVGDGEETQYF.

Worth noting for this clonotype: No DNA is shown, since the ends of the CDR3 on it are uncertain; the CDR3 is the one TCRdb lists. The chain employs TRBV7-9 and TRBJ1-2; TRBD1, the D gene given by the table, was not confirmed from the DNA. Germline loops: CDR1 SEHNR, CDR2 FQNEAQ (reference sequence). The CDR3 comprises 14 residues, both ends counted. CDR3 loop: CASSFGPGVDGYTF.

Points on this clonotype: Relative to the germline gene, one junction end is altered; a read error may explain this. The chain recombines TRBV2 with TRBJ2-7, with D possibly being TRBD1 (6 bases). Germline-derived CDR1 and CDR2 are SNHLY and FYNNEI. The CDR3 runs to 13 residues. The CDR3 region is CASRATGFYKQYF. CDR3 nucleotides: TGTGCCAGCAGGGCCACAGGGTTCTACAAGCAGTACTTC.